This TCR beta chain derives from a study of blood T cell repertoires in COVID-19. Study-wide context: Samples of COVID-19 (acute and convalescent) were obtained from the United States, Italy and Spain. PBMCs, B-cell-depleted T cells, or T cells were the source of the cDNA or gDNA that made up the material.

Per the authors' pipeline: Using reference gene primer amplification, nucleated cell counts were estimated. Assay used: immunoSEQ multiplex PCR; TCRdb lists only in-frame clones, some missing. V and J calls and clone size are as listed in that table; D and trimming were resolved from the DNA. The sample records approximately 140,000 clones, around 84% being singletons. Deletions cut 2 bases from V and 1 base from J, with 6 bases between. The CDR3 totals 13 residues. Germline CDR1 SGHRS, CDR2 YFSETQ. The sequence came from a man in his 70s with acute or convalescent COVID-19. Sequences were obtained from peripheral blood. This chain uses TRBV5-1 with TRBJ1-1; D is undetermined. CDR3 protein: CASSFDWNTEAFF. For the CDR3, the DNA is TGCGCCAGCAGCTTCGACTGGAACACTGAAGCTTTCTTT.